This T cell receptor beta chain came from a study of post-analysis software for immune sequencing data. Details on this clonotype: Its antigen remains unknown.

General study results and limits: F measure clustering grouped samples strongly by preparation batch. Several TRBV segments occurring more often in patients than controls included TRBV5-6, TRBV5-1 and TRBV20-1.

Germline V gene data show CDR1 as SGDLS and CDR2 as YYNGEE. The CDR3 totals 11 residues. Trimming took 3 bases from V and 10 from J, leaving 10 bases between them. The TCR beta cDNA libraries contained unique molecular identifiers. The yield from roughly 1 to 10 million T cells was 500,000 or so cDNA molecules in total. TCRdb called the PCR reads again in MiXCR, with one record for every CDR3 protein. The repertoire has approximately 660,000 distinct CDR3 sequences, over 45% of them found once; the top ten carry about 11%. Sequenced material: blood. The chain has TRBV9 and TRBJ1-1; no clear D gene. The sequence derives from a girl aged 2-10 years with multiple sclerosis. The CDR3 nucleotides read TGTGCCAGCAGCGCAGAGGGAAGAGCTTTCTTT. This sequence encodes CASSAEGRAFF.